This T cell receptor beta chain was sequenced for a study of T cells in Graves' hyperthyroidism and ophthalmopathy. The wider study: Specimen type is peripheral blood, collected at initial diagnosis prior to any treatment.

General study points: Blood shared most expanded thyroid clonotypes above 0.001. A model built on 13 V-J features separated ophthalmopathy from stable hyperthyroidism. The model anticipated ophthalmopathy a median around six months pre-onset.

Trimming left V 5 bases short and J 2 bases short, with 11 bases between. From germline, CDR1 is SGHRS and CDR2 YFSETQ. The CDR3 is made up of 13 amino acids. Amplified TCR beta CDR3 regions came from RNA transcripts. The TCR CDR3 was amplified in a first-round RT-PCR using the HTBI primer set. MiXCR was run by TCRdb on the multiplex PCR reads, yielding one entry per CDR3 protein. The table records fewer than 550,000 distinct CDR3 sequences, about 15% of them present only once. Ten or more counts support this clonotype. As yet, its antigen is unknown. The source material was blood. The rearrangement joins TRBV5-1 to TRBJ2-7, with D tentatively TRBD1 (5 bases). This TCR came from a young woman with Graves' hyperthyroidism. The CDR3 loop reads CASRSDIPYEQYF. CDR3 DNA: TGCGCCAGCAGGTCGGACATACCCTACGAGCAGTACTTC.